The entry that follows covers one TCR beta chain sequence. Its antigen is unknown. After constant-region reverse-primer amplification, full-length variable regions underwent semi-nested PCR with Nested Universal Primer A. TCRdb reprocessed the 5' RACE reads with MiXCR, giving one entry per CDR3 protein. The repertoire holds tens of thousands of distinct CDR3 sequences, approximately 26% seen once, with 2% to 2.5% in the top ten. Cells sorted as Tregs were CD4+, CD25+ and CD127-/low. Study results and caveats: Tumor Tregs overlapped most with tumor, then blood, naive CD4+ cells.

The source of this sequence is a female donor with breast cancer. The material sequenced was tumor-infiltrating Tregs sorted from the breast tumor.

The CDR3 region has the DNA TGTGCCAGCAGTTACGCGACAGGGTTCGGGCAGCCCCAGCATTTT. As protein: CASSYATGFGQPQHF. The chain recombines TRBV6-6 with TRBJ1-5; the match to TRBD1 covers 7 bases. Germline-derived CDR1 and CDR2 are MNHNY and SVGAGI (reference sequence). The CDR3 contains 15 residues. V trimming: 2 bases; J trimming: 7 bases; junction bases outside the gene matches: 8.